The clone carrying this T cell receptor beta chain appeared a few times. As yet, its antigen is unknown. Then a second PCR, running roughly 7 to 12 cycles, was carried out with a sample-barcoded 5' primer and a J-beta primer mix. Via MiXCR, TCRdb re-called the 5' RACE reads, giving one row per CDR3 protein. The profile shows around 2 million distinct CDR3 sequences, roughly 43% of them singletons. The CDR3 length is 17 residues. Germline CDR1 KGHDR, CDR2 SFDVKD. Trimming took 3 bases from V and 0 from J, leaving 14 bases between them. The record originates from a study of blood T cells in healthy people across ages. Study findings and constraints: Donor CMV infection status was unknown, possibly confounding age-related changes in expanded clonotypes. Diversity estimated from one million T cells was considered an underestimate. Older individuals had lower TCR beta diversity per million T cells (the decline was roughly linear). Naive CD4+ cells and diversity were both higher in long-lived donors than in aged donors.

The chain carries TRBV24-1 and TRBJ2-1; the D is unclear. The specimen was blood. The receptor was derived from a human donor in good health. The CDR3 loop is CATSDHATRSSYNEQFF. In DNA, the CDR3 is TGTGCCACCAGTGATCATGCTACACGGAGCTCCTACAATGAGCAGTTCTTC.